The next 6 T cell receptor beta chains were all read from a single sample in a study of blood T cell repertoires in COVID-19. Only in-frame clones appear in the TCRdb table, and some are missing; sequencing was by immunoSEQ multiplex PCR. The repertoire includes around 200,000 clones, about 85% of them detected once, and roughly 0.7% sits in the top ten. Sample: peripheral blood. The source of these receptors is a man aged 40-49 years with acute or convalescent COVID-19.

V usage is TRBV27 and J usage is TRBJ1-5, with 8 bases fitting TRBD1. This CDR3 has 14 amino acids. CDR1 and CDR2 from the germline V gene are MNHEY and SMNVEV (reference sequence). V dropped 2 bases and J dropped 8; count of bases not matched to a gene: 5. The CDR3 DNA sequence: TGTGCCAGCAGTTTAAGCAGGGGGCTGGAGCCCCAGCATTTT. It codes for CASSLSRGLEPQHF.

This CDR3 is CASSRQGSRTEAFF. The CDR3 nucleotides read TGTGCCAGCAGTCGACAGGGGAGTAGGACTGAAGCTTTCTTT. The V call is TRBV28, the J call TRBJ1-1; 8 bases align to TRBD1. The CDR3 runs 14 residues. Germline V CDR1 and CDR2: MDHEN, SYDVKM. V trimming: 5 bases; J trimming: 5 bases; junction bases outside the gene matches: 7.

The CDR3 DNA follows: TGTGCCATCAATGACAGGGATCAGGGAGATACGCAGTATTTT. Encoded protein: CAINDRDQGDTQYF. The gene calls are TRBV10-3 and TRBJ2-3; 7 nucleotides align to TRBD1. The germline V gene encodes CDR1 ENHRY and CDR2 SYGVKD. J was trimmed by 5 bases and V by 7 bases; bases with no gene match: 9. The CDR3 length is 14 residues.

The chain links TRBV10-3 to TRBJ1-2; D not certain. The CDR3 covers 14 residues. Germline V gene data show CDR1 as ENHRY and CDR2 as SYGVKD. Trimming stripped 6 bases from V and 5 bases from J, with 16 bases between. The CDR3, as DNA: TGTGCCATCAGAGGTGGGCGTCTGAATTATGGCTACACCTTC. Amino acid sequence: CAIRGGRLNYGYTF.

The chain is built from TRBV2 and TRBJ2-7, with 10 bases identical to TRBD2. This CDR3 is 15 amino acids long. Germline assignment: CDR1 SNHLY and CDR2 FYNNEI. Trimming at V came to 3 bases and at J to 4 bases, leaving 6 bases not matched to a gene. As DNA, the CDR3 is TGTGCCAGCAGTGATTGGTCTAGCGGGAGTTACGAGCAGTACTTC. It yields the protein CASSDWSSGSYEQYF.

This rearrangement joins TRBV2 to TRBJ1-5; 8 bases fit TRBD1. The trim removed 6 bases at V and 2 bases at J, leaving 6 bases unmatched. The germline V gene encodes CDR1 SNHLY and CDR2 FYNNEI. The CDR3 spans 15 residues. The CDR3 bases are TGTGCCAGCAGCGGAGACAGGGGTGGCAATCAGCCCCAGCATTTT. This sequence encodes CASSGDRGGNQPQHF.